The 29 T cell receptor beta chains listed next were all sequenced from one sample in a study of control samples from healthy donors and cancer patients. Libraries were prepared by immunoSEQ multiplex PCR; TCRdb keeps only in-frame clonotypes and omits some of them. Of about 120,000 clones listed, 92% are singletons. Sequenced sample: PBMCs. These receptors were obtained from a man aged 80 or over with head and neck cancer.

The chain employs TRBV3-1 (or the pseudogene TRBV3-2) and TRBJ2-1; D tentatively reads TRBD1 or TRBD2 (7 bases each). The CDR3 runs to 16 residues. Germline values: CDR1 LGHDT, CDR2 YNNKEL (reference sequence). Trimming pared 6 bases from V and 6 bases from J, leaving 21 bases between. CDR3 protein: CASRSQGGRYLNEQFF. The CDR3 nucleotides read TGTGCCAGCAGATCTCAGGGGGGGAGATACCTCAATGAGCAGTTCTTC.

The rearrangement uses TRBV18 and TRBJ2-7, with D hard to call. V lost 0 bases and J 3 bases, leaving 9 bases between the germline ends. The CDR3 sequence is 14 residues long. Looked up from germline, CDR1 is KGHSH and CDR2 is LQKENI. The CDR3 DNA is TGTGCCAGCTCACCACCTCTGACGATCTACGAGCAGTACTTC. Its protein is CASSPPLTIYEQYF.

The V gene is TRBV4-3, the J gene TRBJ1-4; no definite D call. CDR1 LGHNA and CDR2 YSLEER come from the germline V gene. Deletions cut 1 base from V and 5 bases from J, with 8 bases between. The CDR3 is made up of 14 amino acids. CDR3 in DNA: TGCGCCAGCAGCCAAGGGCTTGTAAATGAAAAACTGTTTTTT. This translates into CASSQGLVNEKLFF.

This clone occurred once. The CDR3 protein is CPMGADSTDTQYF. The CDR3 DNA sequence: TGTCCCATGGGAGCCGATAGCACAGATACGCAGTATTTT. This chain connects TRBV6-5 to TRBJ2-3; possibly TRBD2 for D (5 bases). This CDR3 has 13 residues. The germline V gene encodes CDR1 MNHEY and CDR2 SVGAGI.

This clone appeared once. The chain carries TRBV9 and TRBJ1-6; TRBD1 agrees at 8 bases. The V gene end was trimmed by 4 bases and the J gene end by 9 bases; junction bases not matched to a gene: 12. CDR1 is SGDLS, CDR2 YYNGEE, per germline. The CDR3 is 16 residues long. CDR3 DNA: TGTGCCAGCAGCCCCTGGGGACAGGCAATACCTTCACCCCTCCACTTT. Translating gives CASSPWGQAIPSPLHF.

The chain couples TRBV18 to TRBJ2-3, with D unclear. Trimming shortened V by 3 bases and J by 7 bases, and 17 bases separated the two germline ends. This CDR3 contains 15 residues. CDR1 is KGHSH, CDR2 LQKENI, per germline. This CDR3 reads CASSPGISVLNTQYF. CDR3 sequence (DNA): TGTGCCAGCTCACCTGGGATTTCCGTCCTTAATACGCAGTATTTT.

The J gene is TRBJ1-5, the V gene TRBV6-6; 7 nucleotides line up with TRBD1. The CDR3 loop spans 14 amino acids. Trimming removed 4 bases from V and 4 bases from J; junction bases left unmatched: 4. Germline loops: CDR1 MNHNY, CDR2 SVGAGI (reference sequence). The CDR3 here is CASSFTGVNQPQHF. The DNA for the CDR3 is TGTGCCAGCAGTTTCACAGGGGTAAATCAGCCCCAGCATTTT.

The chain combines TRBV19 with TRBJ2-7; 7 bases are shared with TRBD1. V was pared by 3 bases and J by 0 bases, with 8 bases of the junction left unmatched. The length of the CDR3 is 16 residues. The germline CDR1 and CDR2 sequences are LNHDA and SQIVND (reference sequence). In DNA, the CDR3 is TGTGCCAGTAGTATCTCCGACAGGGAGAGCTCCTACGAGCAGTACTTC. It specifies CASSISDRESSYEQYF.

V is TRBV6-5 and J is TRBJ1-2; perhaps TRBD1 as D (5 bases). This CDR3 has 13 residues. Germline loops: CDR1 MNHEY, CDR2 SVGAGI. V lost 4 bases to trimming and J lost 6 bases, with 12 bases between them. CDR3 amino acids: CASSFSGRDGYTF. DNA of the CDR3: TGTGCCAGCAGTTTTTCGGGGCGGGATGGCTACACCTTC.

This clone was seen once. V usage is TRBV12-3 or TRBV12-4 and J usage is TRBJ2-7; D is ambiguous. Trimming stripped 8 bases from V and 0 bases from J, with 5 bases between. The CDR3 totals 11 residues. CDR3 coding DNA: TGTGCCAGCGCGATCTCCTACGAGCAGTACTTC. Translating it yields CASAISYEQYF.

The chain joins TRBV25-1 to TRBJ1-4; 9 nucleotides align to TRBD1. Germline V CDR1 and CDR2: MGHDK, SYGVNS. J was trimmed by 11 bases and V by 3 bases; bases with no gene match: 10. This CDR3 comprises 15 residues. The CDR3 bases are TGTGCCAGCAGTGAGCCACAGGGGGCAGGGGGGAAACTGTTTTTT. It codes for CASSEPQGAGGKLFF.

The V call is TRBV25-1, the J call TRBJ2-7; D is ambiguous. The CDR3 covers 11 residues. The germline gives CDR1 MGHDK, CDR2 SYGVNS. V dropped 6 bases and J dropped 5 bases, with 8 bases sitting between them. The CDR3 nucleotides read TGTGCCAGCAGAGCACATCACGAGCAGTACTTC. Protein product: CASRAHHEQYF.

The rearrangement links TRBV7-6 to TRBJ2-5, with D maybe TRBD1 (6 bases). V was trimmed by 1 base and J by 2 bases, leaving 11 bases between them. This CDR3 is built from 15 residues. Per germline, CDR1 SGHVS and CDR2 FNYEAQ. The CDR3 DNA sequence: TGTGCCAGCAGCTTAGGGTGGGGGCAACAAGAGACCCAGTACTTC. Protein sequence: CASSLGWGQQETQYF.

The chain carries TRBV30 and TRBJ1-5; D call uncertain. The CDR3 spans 13 residues. Trimming removed 5 bases from V and 0 bases from J, with 8 bases in between. Germline-derived CDR1 and CDR2 are GTSNPN and SVGIG (reference sequence). CDR3 nucleotides: TGTGCCTGGGACGGGAGTAGCAATCAGCCCCAGCATTTT. Amino acids: CAWDGSSNQPQHF. Complete variable domain (other parts from reference TRBV30 and TRBJ1-5): SQTIHQWPATLVQPVGSPLSLECTVEGTSNPNLYWYRQAAGRGLQLLFYSVGIGQISSEVPQNLSASRPQDRQFILSSKKLLLSDSGFYLCAWDGSSNQPQHFGDGTRLSIL.

The chain combines TRBV11-3 with TRBJ2-1; 7 bases map to TRBD2. Germline V CDR1 and CDR2: SGHNT, YENEEA. The CDR3 has 13 amino acids. Unmatched junction bases numbered 0, after V lost 2 bases and J lost 5 bases. CDR3 sequence reads: CASSLSGNNEQFF. For the CDR3, the DNA is TGTGCCAGCAGCTTAAGCGGGAACAATGAGCAGTTCTTC.

The J gene is TRBJ2-7, the V gene TRBV5-4; 8 bases are a match to TRBD1. J gave up 5 bases and V 0 bases, and 7 bases lay outside the gene matches. The CDR3 spans 15 residues. CDR1 and CDR2 (germline): SGHNT, YYREEE (reference sequence). This chain's CDR3 is CASSLGQGAYDEQYF. The CDR3 bases are TGTGCCAGCAGCTTGGGGCAGGGGGCGTATGACGAGCAGTACTTC.

The V gene is TRBV3-1 (or the pseudogene TRBV3-2), the J gene TRBJ1-1; the D is unclear. V was cut by 3 bases and J by 1 base, with 12 bases left in between. Germline-derived CDR1 and CDR2 are LGHDT and YNNKEL (reference sequence). CDR3 length equals 15 residues. CDR3 DNA sequence: TGTGCCAGCAGCCATTTATGGGGTGGGAACACTGAAGCTTTCTTT. Translation gives CASSHLWGGNTEAFF.

The gene calls are TRBV2 and TRBJ2-5; 7 nucleotides line up with TRBD2. V lost 2 bases and J lost 3; bases outside the gene matches: 9. The CDR3 loop spans 16 amino acids. Germline V CDR1 and CDR2: SNHLY, FYNNEI. The DNA of the CDR3 is TGTGCCAGCAGTGAAAGGGAGGGCGGGACGAAAGAGACCCAGTACTTC. Translating gives CASSEREGGTKETQYF.

The V call is TRBV27, the J call TRBJ2-6; D is unclear. CDR3 length: 15 residues. V was clipped by 6 bases and J by 2 bases, with 11 bases between them. CDR1 and CDR2 from the germline V gene are MNHEY and SMNVEV (reference sequence). The CDR3 DNA reads TGTGCCAGCAGCCCATCTAGGGCTGGGGCCAACGTCCTGACTTTC. It yields the protein CASSPSRAGANVLTF.

The rearrangement links TRBV4-1 to TRBJ2-7; tentative D call: TRBD2 (6 bases). V was trimmed by 1 base and J by 3 bases, leaving 16 bases between them. This CDR3 has 16 amino acids. Germline V lookup: CDR1 MGHRA, CDR2 YSYEKL. The CDR3 sequence is CASSQVARGLGYEQYF. The CDR3 nucleotides read TGCGCCAGCAGCCAAGTCGCTCGGGGGTTGGGCTACGAGCAGTACTTC.

V is TRBV5-1 and J is TRBJ2-1; 7 bases are shared with TRBD2. Germline V gene sequence: CDR1 SGHRS, CDR2 YFSETQ. The CDR3 totals 17 residues. The junction had 7 bases not matched to a gene; V was cut back by 0 bases and J by 1 base. The CDR3 region is CASSLDIGGRSYNEQFF. DNA for the CDR3: TGCGCCAGCAGCTTGGATATCGGCGGGAGATCCTACAATGAGCAGTTCTTC.

This rearrangement joins TRBV5-6 to TRBJ1-1, with D maybe TRBD1 (5 bases). Trimming removed 3 bases from V and 1 base from J, with 7 bases in between. Germline CDR1 is SGHDT and CDR2 is YYEEEE. There are 13 residues in the CDR3. Written as DNA, the CDR3 is TGTGCCAGCAGCTGGGGGAGGAACACTGAAGCTTTCTTT. Amino acid sequence: CASSWGRNTEAFF. Based on the CDR3 plus reference TRBV5-6 and TRBJ1-1, the full variable domain is DAGVTQSPTHLIKTRGQQVTLRCSPKSGHDTVSWYQQALGQGPQFIFQYYEEEERQRGNFPDRFSGHQFPNYSSELNVNALLLGDSALYLCASSWGRNTEAFFGQGTRLTVV.

The chain couples TRBV10-1 to TRBJ2-7; D unclear. From germline, CDR1 is WNHNN and CDR2 SYGVQD (reference sequence). Trimming removed 2 bases at V and 7 bases at J, with 12 bases between. This CDR3 comprises 13 residues. This CDR3 reads CASSEEVPGEQYF. DNA for the CDR3: TGCGCCAGCAGTGAGGAGGTACCCGGGGAGCAGTACTTC.

The rearrangement uses TRBV6-5 and TRBJ1-3, with a weak D call TRBD1 (5 bases). The germline CDR1 and CDR2 sequences are MNHEY and SVGAGI. V lost 7 bases, J lost 3 bases, and 10 bases lay in between. The CDR3 consists of 13 residues. The CDR3 DNA sequence: TGTGCCAGCAAGCAGGGATTTGGAAACACCATATATTTT. The encoded protein is CASKQGFGNTIYF.

This chain uses TRBV3-1 (or the pseudogene TRBV3-2) with TRBJ2-2; 12 bases are shared with TRBD2. The CDR3 extends over 16 amino acids. Germline V gene sequence: CDR1 LGHDT, CDR2 YNNKEL (reference sequence). The ends lost 4 bases at V and 4 bases at J; junction bases unmatched: 4. DNA for the CDR3: TGTGCCAGCAGCCTCGGACTAGCGGGGTCCACCGGGGAGCTGTTTTTT. This codes for CASSLGLAGSTGELFF.

The rearrangement uses TRBV12-3 or TRBV12-4 and TRBJ1-1, with D possibly TRBD1 on 6 matching bases. Trimming cost V 3 bases and J 4 bases, with 9 bases left between them. The CDR3 length is 13 residues. Here the CDR3 DNA reads TGTGCCAGCAGTTTTACAGGGCTCACTGAAGCTTTCTTT. As protein: CASSFTGLTEAFF.

V gene TRBV7-8 combines with J gene TRBJ1-3; D is uncertain. The CDR3 is 16 residues long. The germline CDR1 and CDR2 sequences are SGHVS and FQNEAQ. Trimming left V 1 base short and J 4 bases short, with 14 bases between. The CDR3 DNA reads as TGTGCCAGCAGCTTAGAATTCTTCTGGCCGGGAAACACCATATATTTT. It specifies CASSLEFFWPGNTIYF.

The chain recombines TRBV29-1 with TRBJ1-4; unclear D gene. CDR3 length: 13 residues. Germline V gives CDR1 SQVTM, CDR2 ANQGSEA. The V end lost 4 bases, the J end lost 0 bases, and 6 bases lay between the germline ends. In nucleotides, the CDR3 is TGCAGCGTTGGACAAACAACTAATGAAAAACTGTTTTTT. Its protein is CSVGQTTNEKLFF.

The chain uses TRBV15 and TRBJ2-3; D remains ambiguous. This CDR3 has 16 amino acids. Germline V lookup: CDR1 LNHNV, CDR2 YYDKDF (reference sequence). Trimming stripped 0 bases from V and 2 bases from J, with 12 bases between. CDR3 sequence: CATSRDTRIDTDTQYF. CDR3 nucleotide sequence: TGTGCCACCAGCAGAGATACCCGGATAGACACAGATACGCAGTATTTT.